The 19 T cell receptor beta chains below come from one sample, sequenced in a study of control samples from healthy donors and cancer patients. Method: immunoSEQ multiplex PCR; TCRdb's copy keeps in-frame clones and lacks some. The sample lists about 170,000 clones, about 90% occurring once. The specimen sequenced was blood. These receptor sequences come from a man aged 25 to 40 in good health.

The J gene is TRBJ1-2, the V gene TRBV24-1; TRBD1 might be the D (6 bases). Per the germline V gene, CDR1 is KGHDR and CDR2 is SFDVKD. The CDR3 loop spans 16 amino acids. The V gene lost 0 bases and the J gene lost 8 bases, with 18 bases spanning the gap. The CDR3 protein is CATSDLPWGGRGGYTF. DNA of the CDR3: TGTGCCACCAGTGATTTGCCGTGGGGGGGGCGCGGAGGCTACACCTTC.

The V and J genes are TRBV6-5 and TRBJ1-2; no clear D. Germline V gene lookup returns CDR1 MNHEY and CDR2 SVGAGI. This CDR3 spans 13 amino acids. The V end lost 6 bases, the J end lost 6 bases, and 14 bases lay between the germline ends. CDR3 amino acids: CASSSTDAHGYTF. DNA for the CDR3: TGTGCCAGCAGCTCCACGGACGCCCATGGCTACACCTTC.

This clone has a single count. The chain joins TRBV5-4 to TRBJ2-2; D remains unclear. Per the germline V gene, CDR1 is SGHNT and CDR2 is YYREEE (reference sequence). The length of the CDR3 is 12 residues. The ends were cut back, 4 bases at V and 4 bases at J, with 5 bases in the middle. The CDR3 DNA sequence: TGTGCCAGCAGCCGGACCACCGGGGAGCTGTTTTTT. It specifies CASSRTTGELFF. Based on the CDR3 plus reference TRBV5-4 and TRBJ2-2, the full variable domain is ETGVTQSPTHLIKTRGQQVTLRCSSQSGHNTVSWYQQALGQGPQFIFQYYREEENGRGNFPPRFSGLQFPNYSSELNVNALELDDSALYLCASSRTTGELFFGEGSRLTVL.

The chain carries TRBV9 and TRBJ2-7, with D possibly matching TRBD2 (5 bases). The CDR3 runs to 14 residues. Germline-derived CDR1 and CDR2 are SGDLS and YYNGEE. Trimming stripped 3 bases from V and 5 bases from J, with 15 bases between. The CDR3 bases are TGTGCCAGCAGCGCAACTAGTGCAGAGAACGAGCAGTACTTC. Translated, it gives CASSATSAENEQYF.

The chain joins TRBV2 to TRBJ2-7; D ambiguous. The V end lost 0 bases, the J end lost 5 bases, and 5 bases lay between the germline ends. The CDR3 totals 12 residues. The germline V gene has CDR1 SNHLY and CDR2 FYNNEI. This CDR3 is CASSEARNEQYF. The CDR3 DNA is TGTGCCAGCAGTGAAGCTCGAAACGAGCAGTACTTC.

The chain has TRBV12-3 or TRBV12-4 and TRBJ2-1, with D tentatively TRBD2 (5 bases). The CDR3 is made up of 12 amino acids. CDR3 residues: CASRLNNNEQFF. CDR3 bases: TGTGCATCAAGACTAAATAACAATGAGCAGTTCTTC.

This sequence joins TRBV7-9 and TRBJ2-7, with TRBD2 matching over 10 bases. Germline V gives CDR1 SEHNR, CDR2 FQNEAQ (reference sequence). J lost 0 bases, V lost 5 bases, and 10 bases had no gene match. The CDR3 is 17 residues long. The CDR3 nucleotides are TGTGCCAGCAGCCGCTCCGGACTAGCGGAACACTCCTACGAGCAGTACTTC. It yields the protein CASSRSGLAEHSYEQYF.

This clone was detected only once. The chain employs TRBV5-1 and TRBJ1-2; 8 nucleotides align to TRBD1. Germline V gene lookup returns CDR1 SGHRS and CDR2 YFSETQ. The CDR3 has 17 amino acids. V lost 0 bases and J lost 8; bases outside the gene matches: 15. The CDR3 nucleotides read TGCGCCAGCAGCTTGGACGGTAGTGGACAGGGATCGGACGGCTACACCTTC. It yields the protein CASSLDGSGQGSDGYTF.

The chain employs TRBV5-1 and TRBJ1-1; D is undetermined. Deletions cut 1 base from V and 1 base from J, with 5 bases between. Germline-derived CDR1 and CDR2 are SGHRS and YFSETQ. This CDR3 contains 13 residues. The CDR3 region is CASSLTENTEAFF. The CDR3 nucleotides read TGCGCCAGCAGCTTGACAGAGAACACTGAAGCTTTCTTT.

The chain links TRBV5-1 to TRBJ1-2, with 7 bases lining up with TRBD1. This CDR3 region has 12 residues. Germline V lookup: CDR1 SGHRS, CDR2 YFSETQ. J was trimmed by 10 bases and V by 4 bases; bases with no gene match: 7. The CDR3 is CASSTTGQLYTF. For the CDR3, the DNA is TGCGCCAGCAGCACCACGGGACAGCTCTACACCTTC.

The genes are TRBV23-1 and TRBJ1-6; D is undetermined. TRBV23-1 is an ORF; its function is uncertain. The CDR3 length is 16 residues. The ends were cut back, 0 bases at V and 2 bases at J, with 8 bases in the middle. CDR3: CASSQSGVPYNSPLHF. In DNA form, the CDR3 reads TGCGCCAGCAGTCAATCCGGTGTACCCTATAATTCACCCCTCCACTTT.

This chain links TRBV10-3 with TRBJ2-7; 8 positions match TRBD1. The ends lost 9 bases at V and 5 bases at J; junction bases unmatched: 6. CDR3 length equals 12 residues. The germline V gene has CDR1 ENHRY and CDR2 SYGVKD. CDR3: CAIGQGSHEQYF. CDR3 nucleotides: TGTGCCATTGGACAGGGTTCCCACGAGCAGTACTTC.

This clone appeared a few times. V is TRBV18 and J is TRBJ2-7, with D perhaps TRBD2 (6 bases). Germline V gives CDR1 KGHSH, CDR2 LQKENI. This CDR3 is 15 amino acids long. The V gene lost 3 bases and the J gene lost 2 bases, with 14 bases spanning the gap. The CDR3 nucleotides are TGTGCCAGCTCACCTAGACTAGAGCAGCCCTACGAGCAGTACTTC. Translating gives CASSPRLEQPYEQYF.

V usage is TRBV28 and J usage is TRBJ2-7; D unresolved. The CDR3 has 14 residues. Germline loops: CDR1 MDHEN, CDR2 SYDVKM. The V end was cut by 7 bases, the J end by 0 bases, with 13 bases between. The CDR3 DNA reads TGTGCCAGCAAAAGGCTGGCCGGCTCCTACGAGCAGTACTTC. It codes for CASKRLAGSYEQYF.

This clone was seen more than once but under ten times. V gene TRBV5-6 combines with J gene TRBJ2-5, with 7 positions matching TRBD1. The CDR3 covers 14 residues. Germline CDR1 is SGHDT and CDR2 is YYEEEE. V lost 5 bases, J lost 3 bases, and 7 bases stayed unmatched. The CDR3 is CASSRAGTEETQYF. Written as DNA, the CDR3 is TGTGCCAGCAGTCGAGCCGGGACAGAAGAGACCCAGTACTTC.

V gene TRBV4-2 combines with J gene TRBJ2-3, with D possibly matching TRBD2 (5 bases). This CDR3 spans 16 amino acids. Germline-derived CDR1 and CDR2 are LGHNA and YNFKEQ. V was pared by 3 bases and J by 0 bases, with 13 bases between. CDR3 DNA sequence: TGTGCCAGCAGCCAGGACTGGAACCTTAGCACAGATACGCAGTATTTT. Amino acids: CASSQDWNLSTDTQYF.

The rearrangement joins TRBV19 to TRBJ2-3; unclear D gene. This CDR3 is 16 amino acids long. Germline loops: CDR1 LNHDA, CDR2 SQIVND (reference sequence). Trimming cost V 5 bases and J 0 bases, with 15 bases left between them. CDR3 residues: CASSPRKRGSTDTQYF. CDR3 in DNA: TGTGCCAGTAGTCCCCGGAAGAGAGGTAGCACAGATACGCAGTATTTT.

This clone was seen more than once but under ten times. V and J are TRBV5-1 and TRBJ2-2, with D perhaps matching TRBD2 (5 bases). Germline CDR1 and CDR2: SGHRS and YFSETQ. Trimming took 4 bases from V and 1 from J, leaving 8 bases between them. CDR3 length: 14 amino acids. The DNA of the CDR3 is TGCGCCAGCAGCCCCGGAGGGAACACCGGGGAGCTGTTTTTT. Amino acid sequence: CASSPGGNTGELFF.

The chain recombines TRBV27 with TRBJ1-2; the D gene is possibly TRBD1 (5 bases). V shed 4 bases and J shed 6 bases, with 18 bases lying between them. The germline CDR1 and CDR2 sequences are MNHEY and SMNVEV (reference sequence). The CDR3 runs to 15 residues. CDR3 loop: CASSSSGPRRHGYTF. The CDR3 bases are TGTGCCAGCAGTTCCTCGGGACCCCGGCGGCATGGCTACACCTTC.